These T cell receptor beta chains were read from a single sample in a study of Graves' ophthalmopathy and Graves' hyperthyroidism. A single record per CDR3 protein comes from TCRdb applying MiXCR to the multiplex PCR reads. This sample has roughly 500,000 distinct CDR3 sequences, with about 15% found just once. Sequencing used blood. The receptors here all came from a woman aged 30 to 39 with Graves' ophthalmopathy. Both conserved end residues are part of each CDR3. The D gene is left open where the match is weak. Where a row states a size, it is once, few, many or the class of an expanded clone; other rows omit it.

TRBV12-5,TRBJ1-2,.,many,CASGPNRGPALYGYTF,TGTGCTAGTGGTCCCAACCGGGGCCCAGCGCTCTATGGCTACACCTTC
TRBV12-3/TRBV12-4,TRBJ1-2,.,many,CASSFVRVLYGYTF,TGTGCCAGCAGTTTCGTCAGGGTCTTGTATGGCTACACCTTC
TRBV12-3/TRBV12-4,TRBJ1-1,.,many,CASSLTAMNTEAFF,TGTGCCAGCAGTTTAACGGCGATGAACACTGAAGCTTTCTTT
TRBV29-1,TRBJ1-2,TRBD1,.,CSVLKQGGYTF,TGCAGCGTTCTCAAACAGGGGGGCTACACCTTC
TRBV6-5,TRBJ1-2,.,many,CASSYSSRVDGYTF,TGTGCCAGCAGTTACAGTAGCAGGGTGGATGGCTACACCTTC
TRBV15,TRBJ2-7,.,many,CATSRDRYSSYEQYF,TGTGCCACCAGCAGAGATAGGTATTCCTCCTACGAGCAGTACTTC
TRBV12-3/TRBV12-4,TRBJ2-7,.,.,CASTIPRNKPYEQYF,TGTGCCAGCACTATACCCCGGAACAAGCCCTACGAGCAGTACTTC
TRBV7-8,TRBJ1-1,.,many,CASSSSDTASSMNTEAFF,TGTGCCAGCAGCTCTTCGGACACCGCATCTTCCATGAACACTGAAGCTTTCTTT
TRBV6-1,TRBJ2-2,TRBD1,many,CASTHGQGDTGELFF,TGTGCCAGCACCCACGGACAGGGGGACACCGGGGAGCTGTTTTTT
TRBV6-4,TRBJ2-2,TRBD1,many,CASSVLRRTGGFGELFF,TGTGCCAGCAGTGTACTCCGACGGACAGGGGGTTTCGGGGAGCTGTTTTTT
TRBV28,TRBJ1-2,.,many,CASSFGPPGAYGYTF,TGTGCCAGCAGTTTTGGCCCCCCCGGTGCCTATGGCTACACCTTC
TRBV11-1,TRBJ2-5,.,few,CASSLEVEREETQYF,TGTGCCAGCAGCTTAGAAGTCGAGAGGGAAGAGACCCAGTACTTC
TRBV6-5,TRBJ2-5,.,many,CASSYSGVTQETQYF,TGTGCCAGCAGTTACTCGGGCGTTACTCAAGAGACCCAGTACTTC
TRBV7-3,TRBJ2-7,TRBD1,many,CASSLEGGKYEQYF,TGTGCCAGCAGCTTAGAAGGGGGCAAGTACGAGCAGTACTTC
TRBV28,TRBJ2-5,TRBD1,many,CASFPGQGQETQYF,TGTGCCAGCTTCCCGGGACAGGGGCAAGAGACCCAGTACTTC
TRBV2,TRBJ1-1,.,few,CASSEREASEAFF,TGTGCCAGCAGTGAGAGGGAGGCCTCTGAAGCTTTCTTT
TRBV12-3/TRBV12-4,TRBJ1-2,.,many,CASSSPTGRYNYGYTF,TGTGCCAGCAGTTCGCCTACGGGACGGTATAACTATGGCTACACCTTC
TRBV28,TRBJ2-2,.,many,CAGGPGNTGELFF,TGTGCCGGAGGACCCGGGAACACCGGGGAGCTGTTTTTT
TRBV30,TRBJ1-1,TRBD1,many,CAWSDRGPEAFF,TGTGCCTGGAGTGACAGGGGGCCTGAAGCTTTCTTT
TRBV25-1,TRBJ1-2,.,many,CASSEPGYYGYTF,TGTGCCAGCAGTGAACCGGGCTACTATGGCTACACCTTC
TRBV12-3/TRBV12-4,TRBJ2-7,TRBD2,many,CASSWALAPYEQYF,TGTGCCAGCAGTTGGGCACTAGCGCCCTACGAGCAGTACTTC
TRBV6-1,TRBJ2-5,TRBD1,.,CASRDRVSETQYF,TGTGCCAGCAGAGACAGGGTCTCAGAGACCCAGTACTTC
TRBV6-1,TRBJ1-2,.,many,CASSPGVSGYTF,TGTGCCAGCAGTCCAGGGGTTTCTGGCTACACCTTC
TRBV5-4,TRBJ1-1,.,few,CASSEAGAMNTEAFF,TGTGCCAGCAGCGAAGCAGGGGCCATGAACACTGAAGCTTTCTTT
TRBV5-4,TRBJ1-1,TRBD1,few,CASSLGGQVTEAFF,TGTGCCAGCAGCTTGGGGGGACAGGTGACTGAAGCTTTCTTT
TRBV27,TRBJ2-7,TRBD1,many,CASSLAGGWGYEQYF,TGTGCCAGCAGTTTAGCAGGGGGTTGGGGCTACGAGCAGTACTTC
TRBV3-1,TRBJ1-6,.,many,CASSQERRSSYNSPLHF,TGTGCCAGCAGCCAAGAAAGAAGGAGCTCCTATAATTCACCCCTCCACTTT
TRBV6-1,TRBJ1-5,.,many,CASSEQAPFGNQPQHF,TGTGCCAGCAGTGAACAGGCGCCCTTTGGCAATCAGCCCCAGCATTTT
TRBV20-1,TRBJ1-1,.,many,CSARDEVHWNTEAFF,TGCAGTGCTAGAGATGAGGTTCATTGGAACACTGAAGCTTTCTTT
TRBV11-3,TRBJ1-5,.,many,CASSLVATALGQPQHF,TGTGCCAGCAGCTTAGTTGCGACAGCTCTCGGTCAGCCCCAGCATTTT
TRBV19,TRBJ1-2,.,.,CASILSSARYGYTF,TGTGCCAGTATACTGTCCAGCGCCAGATATGGCTACACCTTC
TRBV12-3/TRBV12-4,TRBJ2-7,.,many,CASSPPTSGVSYEQYF,TGTGCCAGCAGTCCCCCGACTAGTGGGGTTAGCTACGAGCAGTACTTC
TRBV12-3/TRBV12-4,TRBJ2-2,TRBD1,many,CASRPGQGAPNTGELFF,TGTGCCAGCAGACCGGGACAGGGGGCCCCGAACACCGGGGAGCTGTTTTTT
TRBV7-9,TRBJ2-7,.,.,CASSLGGAVEQYF,TGTGCCAGCAGCTTAGGCGGGGCGGTCGAGCAGTACTTC
TRBV12-3/TRBV12-4,TRBJ1-1,.,many,CASSPQGRTEAFF,TGTGCCAGCAGTCCGCAGGGAAGAACTGAAGCTTTCTTT
TRBV11-3,TRBJ1-1,.,many,CASSLGTVSRSEAFF,TGTGCCAGCAGCTTAGGTACAGTAAGTCGCTCTGAAGCTTTCTTT
TRBV4-1,TRBJ1-5,TRBD1,few,CASSQGAGGYSNQPQHF,TGCGCCAGCAGCCAGGGGGCAGGGGGATATAGCAATCAGCCCCAGCATTTT
TRBV27,TRBJ1-1,.,many,CASSFAAGVRSTEAFF,TGTGCCAGCAGTTTTGCGGCAGGGGTTCGGAGCACTGAAGCTTTCTTT
TRBV6-1,TRBJ1-3,.,many,CASSEQRRRNTIYF,TGTGCCAGCAGTGAACAGCGCAGGCGAAACACCATATATTTT
TRBV27,TRBJ1-2,.,many,CASSQRGSNYGYTF,TGTGCCAGCAGTCAAAGGGGGTCTAACTATGGCTACACCTTC
TRBV28,TRBJ1-2,.,many,CASNHPQGTGGGYTF,TGTGCCAGCAACCACCCCCAGGGGACGGGTGGTGGCTACACCTTC
TRBV20-1,TRBJ2-7,TRBD2,.,CSARDPLAGDLEQYF,TGCAGTGCTAGAGATCCGCTAGCGGGAGATCTCGAGCAGTACTTC
TRBV6-5,TRBJ1-2,.,many,CASTSGTEYGYTF,TGTGCCAGCACCTCCGGGACGGAGTATGGCTACACCTTC
TRBV12-3/TRBV12-4,TRBJ1-2,TRBD1,many,CASSPEGRGRANYGYTF,TGTGCCAGCAGTCCTGAGGGCAGGGGGCGAGCTAACTATGGCTACACCTTC
TRBV28,TRBJ2-3,TRBD2,many,CASSGTSVDTQYF,TGTGCCAGCAGTGGGACTAGCGTAGATACGCAGTATTTT
TRBV27,TRBJ2-2,.,.,CASSLTGRAGGLFF,TGTGCCAGCAGTTTAACAGGGAGGGCCGGGGGGCTGTTTTTT
TRBV12-3/TRBV12-4,TRBJ1-2,TRBD1,many,CASSSSGTAANYGYTF,TGTGCCAGCAGTTCTTCCGGGACAGCAGCTAACTATGGCTACACCTTC
TRBV24-1,TRBJ1-2,.,many,CATSRAGANYGYTF,TGTGCCACCAGTCGGGCAGGGGCTAACTATGGCTACACCTTC
TRBV11-3,TRBJ2-2,.,.,CASVGYTGELFF,TGTGCCAGCGTGGGGTACACCGGGGAGCTGTTTTTT
TRBV19,TRBJ2-5,.,many,CASSISAGQQETQYF,TGTGCCAGTAGTATTAGTGCTGGACAGCAAGAGACCCAGTACTTC
TRBV7-2,TRBJ1-5,.,.,CASSKQGYDQPQHF,TGTGCCAGCAGCAAACAGGGCTACGATCAGCCCCAGCATTTT
TRBV6-1,TRBJ1-1,.,many,CASSGQLGDTEAFF,TGTGCCAGCAGTGGACAGCTGGGGGACACTGAAGCTTTCTTT
TRBV12-3/TRBV12-4,TRBJ2-4,.,few,CASTPGPISLAKNIQYF,TGTGCCAGCACCCCGGGACCGATATCTCTAGCCAAAAACATTCAGTACTTC